The 5 T cell receptor beta chains reported below all come from one sample, sequenced in a study of beta chain features in type 1 diabetes. Study results and limitations: Across all four CD4+ subsets, people with type 1 diabetes showed modestly shorter TCRB CDR3s.

No antigens are known for them. Of the isolated RNA, all was reverse transcribed, and so the sequenced material was expressed TCRB transcripts. Using immunoSEQ multiplex PCR, the repertoire was profiled, and TCRdb retains in-frame clones only, with some absent. The repertoire consists of 680,000 or so clones, with 10% to 15% occurring once and the leading ten covering approximately 0.021%. Sequenced sample: naive CD4+ T cells from blood. The receptors originated from a man aged 18-30 years with type 1 diabetes.

The gene calls are TRBV5-1 and TRBJ2-1, with 7 positions matching TRBD2. The germline gives CDR1 SGHRS, CDR2 YFSETQ. Unmatched junction bases numbered 8, after V lost 4 bases and J lost 1 base. The CDR3 covers 16 residues. CDR3 DNA: TGCGCCAGCAGCCCTCGGGAGGATAGGTCCTACAATGAGCAGTTCTTC. This sequence encodes CASSPREDRSYNEQFF. The variable domain in full, completed from reference TRBV5-1 and TRBJ2-1, reads KAGVTQTPRYLIKTRGQQVTLSCSPISGHRSVSWYQQTPGQGLQFLFEYFSETQRNKGNFPGRFSGRQFSNSRSEMNVSTLELGDSALYLCASSPREDRSYNEQFFGPGTRLTVL.

This chain links TRBV30 with TRBJ2-7; either TRBD1 or TRBD2 may fit D (5 bases each). CDR1 is GTSNPN, CDR2 SVGIG, per germline (reference sequence). Trimming took 1 base from V and 2 from J, leaving 9 bases between them. CDR3 length equals 13 residues. CDR3: CAWSEGRAYEQYF. The CDR3 nucleotides read TGTGCCTGGAGTGAGGGACGGGCCTACGAGCAGTACTTC.

This clone was seen more than once but under ten times. This chain links TRBV5-8 with TRBJ1-1; D may be TRBD1 (6 bases). CDR1 is SGHTS and CDR2 is YDEGEE in the germline V gene. The CDR3 is 17 residues long. V lost 0 bases and J lost 0, with 15 bases in between. CDR3 residues: CASSLEQGFSMNTEAFF. The DNA of the CDR3 is TGTGCCAGCAGCTTGGAACAGGGTTTTTCAATGAACACTGAAGCTTTCTTT.

The V gene is TRBV4-2, the J gene TRBJ2-7; D might be TRBD2 (6 bases). The V gene's germline CDR1 is LGHNA and CDR2 YNFKEQ. The CDR3 sequence is 17 residues long. V lost 0 bases and J 1 base, leaving 16 bases between the germline ends. The CDR3 DNA reads TGTGCCAGCAGCCAAGATAATGGAGGGTTTAGGTCCTACGAGCAGTACTTC. Encoded protein: CASSQDNGGFRSYEQYF.

This clone was recorded a few times. The chain is built from TRBV5-1 and TRBJ2-5; D tentatively fits TRBD1 or TRBD2 (5 bases each). V lost 9 bases to trimming and J lost 0 bases, with 12 bases between them. CDR3 size: 13 residues. From germline, CDR1 is SGHRS and CDR2 YFSETQ. The CDR3 loop is CATPEGNQETQYF. In DNA form, the CDR3 reads TGCGCCACCCCCGAGGGGAACCAAGAGACCCAGTACTTC.